This TCR beta chain was sequenced in a study of cytomegalovirus exposure and HLA in healthy donors. The study ran its PCR with 60 Vbeta and 13 Jbeta primers. Profiled with immunoSEQ multiplex PCR; TCRdb holds only in-frame clones, not every one. The sample comprises about 100,000 clones, 81% of which are singletons, and 5.2% rests with the top ten. The sequenced sample consisted of PBMCs. The TCR sequence derives from a man aged 40-49 years in good health and CMV-seropositive.

This chain's CDR3 is CAWSLQGAGNTIYF. As DNA, the CDR3 is TGTGCCTGGAGTCTTCAAGGAGCTGGAAACACCATATATTTT. The V and J genes are TRBV30 and TRBJ1-3; D unclear. CDR1 and CDR2 (germline): GTSNPN, SVGIG (reference sequence). The V gene lost 2 bases and the J gene lost 2 bases, with 10 bases spanning the gap. There are 14 residues in the CDR3. The full variable domain, its missing parts supplied by reference TRBV30 and TRBJ1-3, is SQTIHQWPATLVQPVGSPLSLECTVEGTSNPNLYWYRQAAGRGLQLLFYSVGIGQISSEVPQNLSASRPQDRQFILSSKKLLLSDSGFYLCAWSLQGAGNTIYFGEGSWLTVV.